The source of this T cell receptor beta chain is a study of beta chain features in type 1 diabetes. Whole-study results and caveats: Relative to healthy donors, patients appeared to have naive, central memory and Treg TCRB repertoires that were more similar. Sequencing used cDNA, and cells with high TCR expression could therefore be over-represented.

As every portion of the isolated RNA was reverse transcribed, the sequencing read expressed TCRB transcripts. About 4 million reads was the average for naive, central memory and regulatory T cell samples. The repertoire was sequenced with immunoSEQ multiplex PCR; TCRdb's copy has only in-frame clones and lacks some. The sample records about 240,000 clones, less than 35% being singletons. Every donor had blood drawn once into heparin, approximately 120 mL on average. The J segment lost 2 bases and the V segment lost 2 bases, leaving 3 bases of the junction unmatched. The CDR3 is 13 amino acids. Per germline, CDR1 GTSNPN and CDR2 SVGIG (reference sequence). Points on this clone: Its antigen is still unknown.

The sample comprised central memory CD4+ T cells from blood. The receptor's source is a young man in good health. V gene TRBV30 combines with J gene TRBJ2-7, with TRBD1 matching over 7 bases. The CDR3 reads CAWSLQGAYEQYF. CDR3 nucleotide sequence: TGTGCCTGGAGTCTTCAGGGGGCCTACGAGCAGTACTTC.